Each of the 23 T cell receptor beta chains below was sequenced from the same sample in a study of blood T cell repertoires in COVID-19. Measured with immunoSEQ multiplex PCR; TCRdb has only the in-frame clones, and not every one. There are fewer than 300,000 clones in the sample; over 75% occur only once, and roughly 1.1% lies in the top ten. Sequenced material: PBMCs or T cells enriched from blood (not recorded which). The source of these receptors is a woman in her 30s who had recovered from COVID-19.

The chain employs TRBV7-3 and TRBJ1-4, with 9 bases lining up with TRBD1. J was trimmed by 7 bases and V by 4 bases; bases with no gene match: 7. This CDR3 region has 15 residues. Germline CDR1 SGHTA, CDR2 FQGTGA. The DNA of the CDR3 is TGTGCCAGCAGCTCAACAGGGGGCGGATCTGAAAAACTGTTTTTT. Translating gives CASSSTGGGSEKLFF.

Remarks on this clone: The sample holds other DNA sequences that translate to the same CDR3. The chain employs TRBV19 and TRBJ2-5; 8 bases are a match to TRBD1. The trim removed 3 bases at V and 2 bases at J, leaving 2 bases unmatched. CDR3 length: 14 amino acids. Germline CDR1 LNHDA, CDR2 SQIVND (reference sequence). The CDR3 DNA sequence: TGTGCCAGTAGTATCGGGACAGGACAAGAGACCCAGTACTTC. Its translation is CASSIGTGQETQYF. The whole variable domain, remainder taken from reference TRBV19 and TRBJ2-5, is DGGITQSPKYLFRKEGQNVTLSCEQNLNHDAMYWYRQDPGQGLRLIYYSQIVNDFQKGDIAEGYSVSREKKESFPLTVTSAQKNPTAFYLCASSIGTGQETQYFGPGTRLLVL.

This clone appeared a single time. J is TRBJ2-2 and V is TRBV30, with 14 bases that match TRBD2. CDR3 length: 14 residues. Germline V gene sequence: CDR1 GTSNPN, CDR2 SVGIG (reference sequence). Trimming cost V 5 bases and J 6 bases; bases outside gene matches: 2. CDR3 bases: TGTGCCTGGGCGACTAGCGGGAGGGCCGGGGAGCTGTTTTTT. Protein: CAWATSGRAGELFF.

This sequence joins TRBV7-2 and TRBJ2-3; 14 nucleotides align to TRBD2. This CDR3 has 17 residues. Germline CDR1 and CDR2: SGHTA and FQGNSA. J was trimmed by 1 base and V by 5 bases; bases with no gene match: 5. In nucleotides, the CDR3 is TGTGCCAGCAGCGGGGGACTAGCGGGAGTTGGCACAGATACGCAGTATTTT. Translating gives CASSGGLAGVGTDTQYF. The full variable domain, its missing parts supplied by reference TRBV7-2 and TRBJ2-3, is GAGVSQSPSNKVTEKGKDVELRCDPISGHTALYWYRQSLGQGLEFLIYFQGNSAPDKSGLPSDRFSAERTGGSVSTLTIQRTQQEDSAVYLCASSGGLAGVGTDTQYFGPGTRLTVL.

The gene calls are TRBV19 and TRBJ2-7; 8 bases map to TRBD2. Per the germline V gene, CDR1 is LNHDA and CDR2 is SQIVND (reference sequence). V lost 6 bases and J lost 1; bases outside the gene matches: 5. The CDR3 is 14 residues long. Here the CDR3 reads CASSQSSGSYEQYF. The CDR3 nucleotides read TGTGCCAGTAGCCAGTCTAGCGGGTCCTACGAGCAGTACTTC.

The chain combines TRBV2 with TRBJ2-7, with D maybe TRBD2 (5 bases). CDR1 and CDR2 from the germline V gene are SNHLY and FYNNEI. This CDR3 comprises 16 residues. The V and J ends lost 6 bases and 0 bases respectively, with 18 bases between them. CDR3: CASRSTTGSLSYEQYF. The CDR3 DNA is TGTGCCAGCAGGTCCACAACGGGGTCCCTCTCCTACGAGCAGTACTTC.

The chain carries TRBV27 and TRBJ2-2; tentative D call: TRBD1 (6 bases). This CDR3 contains 15 residues. Trimming cost V 3 bases and J 5 bases, with 13 bases left between them. Germline lookup yields CDR1 MNHEY and CDR2 SMNVEV (reference sequence). Here the CDR3 DNA reads TGTGCCAGCAGTTTGGCGACTACAGGGACCGGGGAGCTGTTTTTT. Translation gives CASSLATTGTGELFF.

In this sample, this clone turned up once. The gene calls are TRBV28 and TRBJ1-4; D gene unclear. The CDR3 consists of 12 residues. Germline values: CDR1 MDHEN, CDR2 SYDVKM. V was pared by 1 base and J by 8 bases, with 5 bases between. CDR3 nucleotide sequence: TGTGCCAGCAGTTTATCGGGGGAAAAACTGTTTTTT. Translating it yields CASSLSGEKLFF.

The chain links TRBV6-5 to TRBJ2-7, with D perhaps matching TRBD1 (5 bases). Germline CDR1 is MNHEY and CDR2 is SVGAGI. Trimming left V 6 bases short and J 3 bases short, with 18 bases between. The CDR3 has 15 residues. The CDR3 DNA reads TGTGCCAGCAGACCAATGAGAGGTCAGGGCTACGAGCAGTACTTC. Encoded protein: CASRPMRGQGYEQYF.

The chain carries TRBV6-2 or TRBV6-3 and TRBJ1-1, with 7 bases aligning to TRBD1. Germline V gene sequence: CDR1 MNHEY, CDR2 SVGEGT. The junction had 2 bases not matched to a gene; V was cut back by 0 bases and J by 1 base. The CDR3 has 15 amino acids. DNA of the CDR3: TGTGCCAGCAGTTACTCCAGGGACAGGAACACTGAAGCTTTCTTT. Translating it yields CASSYSRDRNTEAFF.

V gene TRBV5-1 combines with J gene TRBJ1-2; D possibly corresponds to TRBD1 (6 bases). The CDR3 spans 14 residues. Germline-derived CDR1 and CDR2 are SGHRS and YFSETQ. V lost 0 bases and J lost 4, with 10 bases in between. In DNA, the CDR3 is TGCGCCAGCAGCTTGGATGGGGGCACCTATGGCTACACCTTC. This translates into CASSLDGGTYGYTF.

The CDR3 loop reads CASSEAGAGPDTQYF. The CDR3 DNA sequence: TGTGCCAGCAGTGAGGCGGGAGCTGGCCCAGATACGCAGTATTTT. The V call is TRBV25-1, the J call TRBJ2-3; 7 nucleotides align to TRBD2. Unmatched junction bases numbered 7, after V lost 3 bases and J lost 4 bases. Looked up from germline, CDR1 is MGHDK and CDR2 is SYGVNS. This CDR3 has 15 residues.

V gene TRBV7-9 combines with J gene TRBJ2-3; 7 bases align to TRBD2. CDR1 is SEHNR and CDR2 is FQNEAQ in the germline V gene (reference sequence). CDR3 length equals 16 residues. J was trimmed by 0 bases and V by 5 bases; bases with no gene match: 8. CDR3 loop: CASSPPSGPSTDTQYF. In nucleotides, the CDR3 is TGTGCCAGCAGCCCTCCTAGCGGTCCTAGCACAGATACGCAGTATTTT.

The gene calls are TRBV11-2 and TRBJ1-3; 7 positions match TRBD1. The V gene end was trimmed by 2 bases and the J gene end by 5 bases; junction bases not matched to a gene: 6. The germline V gene encodes CDR1 SGHAT and CDR2 FQNNGV. CDR3 length: 15 residues. CDR3 sequence: CASSLNRGFRNTIYF. CDR3 DNA: TGTGCCAGCAGCTTAAACAGGGGTTTTCGAAACACCATATATTTT.

The chain employs TRBV4-3 and TRBJ1-4; D possibly corresponds to TRBD1 (6 bases). The CDR3 covers 15 residues. The germline gives CDR1 LGHNA, CDR2 YSLEER. V was trimmed by 0 bases and J by 8 bases, leaving 13 bases between them. This chain's CDR3 is CASSQDWGGWEKLFF. For the CDR3, the DNA is TGCGCCAGCAGCCAAGATTGGGGGGGCTGGGAAAAACTGTTTTTT.

The chain is built from TRBV3-1 (or the pseudogene TRBV3-2) and TRBJ2-3, with TRBD2 matching 8 bases. Germline CDR1 and CDR2: LGHDT and YNNKEL (reference sequence). The CDR3 contains 14 residues. The junction had 5 bases not matched to a gene; V was cut back by 0 bases and J by 9 bases. CDR3 in DNA: TGTGCCAGCAGCCAAGAAGGGACTAGGGAGACGCAGTATTTT. Its translation is CASSQEGTRETQYF.

This rearrangement joins TRBV30 to TRBJ2-6; D unresolved. The CDR3 has 13 amino acids. CDR1 is GTSNPN, CDR2 SVGIG, per germline (reference sequence). Deletions cut 3 bases from V and 0 bases from J, with 3 bases between. The CDR3 sequence: CAWSGSGANVLTF. In DNA form, the CDR3 reads TGTGCCTGGAGCGGCTCTGGGGCCAACGTCCTGACTTTC.

The chain employs TRBV10-3 and TRBJ2-7; no firm D call. This CDR3 is built from 12 residues. CDR1 ENHRY and CDR2 SYGVKD come from the germline V gene. With 3 bases removed from V and 4 bases from J, the gap between germline ends came to 7 bases. The CDR3, as DNA: TGTGCCATCAGTGAAAAAGCGTACGAGCAGTACTTC. It translates to CAISEKAYEQYF.

As concerns this clone: One end of the junction varies from germline; a read error may be responsible. The chain joins TRBV15 to TRBJ2-3, with 9 bases fitting TRBD2. From germline, CDR1 is LNHNV and CDR2 YYDKDF (reference sequence). CDR3 length equals 18 residues. As DNA, the CDR3 is TGTGCCACCAGTAGAGGAGGGAGGACTAGCGCCAGCACAGATACGCAGTATTTT. Its translation: CATSRGGRTSASTDTQYF.

The chain employs TRBV19 and TRBJ1-2; D possibly corresponds to TRBD1 (6 bases). Germline CDR1 is LNHDA and CDR2 is SQIVND (reference sequence). Trimming removed 7 bases at V and 7 bases at J, with 16 bases between. The CDR3 totals 13 residues. The CDR3 region is CASNAGDLRGYTF. The CDR3 DNA follows: TGTGCCAGTAACGCAGGGGATTTGCGTGGCTACACCTTC.

The chain joins TRBV28 to TRBJ2-5; 13 nucleotides match TRBD2. Germline CDR1 MDHEN, CDR2 SYDVKM. This CDR3 comprises 17 residues. V lost 6 bases to trimming and J lost 0 bases; unmatched junction nucleotides: 7. This CDR3 reads CASSPPGLAGYQETQYF. As DNA, the CDR3 is TGTGCCAGCAGCCCTCCGGGACTAGCGGGATACCAAGAGACCCAGTACTTC. The variable domain in full, completed from reference TRBV28 and TRBJ2-5, reads DVKVTQSSRYLVKRTGEKVFLECVQDMDHENMFWYRQDPGLGLRLIYFSYDVKMKEKGDIPEGYSVSREKKERFSLILESASTNQTSMYLCASSPPGLAGYQETQYFGPGTRLLVL.

The chain carries TRBV27 and TRBJ2-7; possible D gene TRBD2, 5 bases. The CDR3 is 15 residues long. The V gene's germline CDR1 is MNHEY and CDR2 SMNVEV (reference sequence). Trimming left V 3 bases short and J 0 bases short, with 12 bases between. Here the CDR3 reads CASSLRTPGSYEQYF. Written as DNA, the CDR3 is TGTGCCAGCAGTTTGAGGACTCCGGGCTCCTACGAGCAGTACTTC.

This clone was picked up a small number of times. V is TRBV30 and J is TRBJ1-6; D gene uncertain. The germline V and J ends were trimmed by 4 bases and 4 bases, with 11 bases remaining between them. The germline V gene has CDR1 GTSNPN and CDR2 SVGIG (reference sequence). The CDR3 runs to 14 residues. The CDR3 nucleotides read TGTGCCTGGACCGGGGAGATATATAATTCACCCCTCCACTTT. It codes for CAWTGEIYNSPLHF. Filled out from reference TRBV30 and TRBJ1-6, the complete variable domain reads SQTIHQWPATLVQPVGSPLSLECTVEGTSNPNLYWYRQAAGRGLQLLFYSVGIGQISSEVPQNLSASRPQDRQFILSSKKLLLSDSGFYLCAWTGEIYNSPLHFGNGTRLTVT.